This TCR beta chain was captured in a study of OX40 agonist ivuxolimab in advanced cancers. Study background: Dose-escalation patients had hepatocellular carcinoma, melanoma, renal cell or head and neck cancer. Aged 23 to 79 with a mean of about 60 years, they were under 85% male.

The CDR3 runs to 16 residues. CDR1 is SEHNR and CDR2 is FQNEAQ in the germline V gene (reference sequence). V shed 1 base and J shed 0 bases, with 12 bases lying between them. Generated by immunoSEQ multiplex PCR, the TCRdb table keeps only in-frame clones and is missing some. Here the sample spans 130,000 or so clones, 90% to 95% being singletons. Drawing of blood for sampling happened at baseline, at cycle 4 day 1, and at cycle 7 day 1. The material was CD4+ or CD8+ T cells sorted from blood, obtained in a trial of the OX40 agonist ivuxolimab. The receptor was derived from an adult with an advanced solid tumor such as melanoma, head and neck, liver or kidney cancer. This chain joins TRBV7-9 and TRBJ1-1, with D possibly being TRBD1 (5 bases). The CDR3 nucleotides read TGTGCCAGCAGCTTAGGGGGCTTACATCTGAACACTGAAGCTTTCTTT. This translates into CASSLGGLHLNTEAFF.